This TCR beta chain comes out of a study of Graves' ophthalmopathy and Graves' hyperthyroidism. From RNA, the CDR3 regions of TCR beta chains were amplified and sequenced. HTBI-primed first-round RT-PCR preceded second-round multiplex PCR. MiXCR, run by TCRdb on the multiplex PCR reads, gives a single entry per CDR3 protein. Here the sample spans about 740,000 distinct CDR3 sequences, roughly two fifths being singletons. From germline, CDR1 is DFQATT and CDR2 SNEGSKA (reference sequence). The CDR3 length is 14 residues. Trimming took off 0 bases at V and 5 bases at J, with 13 bases between the two ends.

The chain couples TRBV20-1 to TRBJ2-5, with D unclear. The sample taken for sequencing was peripheral blood. This clonotype was sampled from an adult man with Graves' ophthalmopathy. For the CDR3, the DNA is TGCAGTGCTAGAGATCCGTTCGCGGTGGAGACCCAGTACTTC. Protein: CSARDPFAVETQYF.